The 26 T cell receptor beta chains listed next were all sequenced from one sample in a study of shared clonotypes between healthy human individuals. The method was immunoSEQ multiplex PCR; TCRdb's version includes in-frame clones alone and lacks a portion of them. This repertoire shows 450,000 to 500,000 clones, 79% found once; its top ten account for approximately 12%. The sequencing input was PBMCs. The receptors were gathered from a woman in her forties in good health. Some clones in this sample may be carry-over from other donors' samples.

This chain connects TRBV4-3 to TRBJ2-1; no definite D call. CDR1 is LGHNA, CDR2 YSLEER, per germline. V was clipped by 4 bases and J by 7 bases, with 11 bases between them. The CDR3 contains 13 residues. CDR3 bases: TGCGCCAGCAGCCTTTTAGTTAAGAATGAGCAGTTCTTC. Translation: CASSLLVKNEQFF.

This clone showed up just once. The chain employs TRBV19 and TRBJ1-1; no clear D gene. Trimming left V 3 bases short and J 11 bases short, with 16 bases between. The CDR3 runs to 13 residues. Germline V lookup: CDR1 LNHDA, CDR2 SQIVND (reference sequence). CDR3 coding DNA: TGTGCCAGTAGTATCGGGCACTTAGCCGGGGCTTTCTTT. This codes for CASSIGHLAGAFF.

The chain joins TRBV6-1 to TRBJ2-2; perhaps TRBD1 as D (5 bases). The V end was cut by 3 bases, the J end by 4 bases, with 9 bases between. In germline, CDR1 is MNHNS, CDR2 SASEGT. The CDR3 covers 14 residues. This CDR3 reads CASSELGVTGELFF. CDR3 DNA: TGTGCCAGCAGTGAGTTAGGGGTCACCGGGGAGCTGTTTTTT.

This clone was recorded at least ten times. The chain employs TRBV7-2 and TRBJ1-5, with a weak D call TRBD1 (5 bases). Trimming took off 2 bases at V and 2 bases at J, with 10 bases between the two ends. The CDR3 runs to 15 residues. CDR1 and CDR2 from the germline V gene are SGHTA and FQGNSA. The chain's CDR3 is CASSLLGGGNQPQHF. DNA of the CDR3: TGTGCCAGCAGCTTATTGGGGGGGGGCAATCAGCCCCAGCATTTT.

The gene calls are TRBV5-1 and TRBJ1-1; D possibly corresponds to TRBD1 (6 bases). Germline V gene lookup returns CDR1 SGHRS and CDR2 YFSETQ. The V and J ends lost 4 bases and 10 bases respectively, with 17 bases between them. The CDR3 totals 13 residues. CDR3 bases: TGCGCCAGCAGCCGGGACACTCACCGGCGAGCTTTCTTT. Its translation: CASSRDTHRRAFF. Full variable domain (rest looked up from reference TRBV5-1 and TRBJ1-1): KAGVTQTPRYLIKTRGQQVTLSCSPISGHRSVSWYQQTPGQGLQFLFEYFSETQRNKGNFPGRFSGRQFSNSRSEMNVSTLELGDSALYLCASSRDTHRRAFFGQGTRLTVV.

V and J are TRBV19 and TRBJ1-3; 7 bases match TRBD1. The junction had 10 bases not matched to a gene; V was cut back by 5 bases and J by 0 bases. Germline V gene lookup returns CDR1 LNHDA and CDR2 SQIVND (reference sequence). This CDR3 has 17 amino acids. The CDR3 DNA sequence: TGTGCCAGTAGTCCCCACAGGGGCAGCAGCTCTGGAAACACCATATATTTT. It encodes CASSPHRGSSSGNTIYF.

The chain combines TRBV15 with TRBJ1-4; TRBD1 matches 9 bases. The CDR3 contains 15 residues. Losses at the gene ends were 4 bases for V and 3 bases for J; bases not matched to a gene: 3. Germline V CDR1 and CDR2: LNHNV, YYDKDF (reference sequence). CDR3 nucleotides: TGTGCCACCAGCAAAAGGACAGGGGCTAATGAAAAACTGTTTTTT. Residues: CATSKRTGANEKLFF.

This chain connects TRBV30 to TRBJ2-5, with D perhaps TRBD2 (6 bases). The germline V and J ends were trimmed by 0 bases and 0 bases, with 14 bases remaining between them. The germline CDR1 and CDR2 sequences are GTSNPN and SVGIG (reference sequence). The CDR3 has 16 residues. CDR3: CAWSVLDRDYQETQYF. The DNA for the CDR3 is TGTGCCTGGAGTGTACTAGACCGGGACTACCAAGAGACCCAGTACTTC.

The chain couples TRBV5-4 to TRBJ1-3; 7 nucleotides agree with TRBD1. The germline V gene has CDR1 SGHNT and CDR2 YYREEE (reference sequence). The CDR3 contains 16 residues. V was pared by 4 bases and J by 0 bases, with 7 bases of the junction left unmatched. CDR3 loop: CASSVGTALSGNTIYF. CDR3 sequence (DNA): TGTGCCAGCAGCGTGGGGACAGCGCTCTCTGGAAACACCATATATTTT.

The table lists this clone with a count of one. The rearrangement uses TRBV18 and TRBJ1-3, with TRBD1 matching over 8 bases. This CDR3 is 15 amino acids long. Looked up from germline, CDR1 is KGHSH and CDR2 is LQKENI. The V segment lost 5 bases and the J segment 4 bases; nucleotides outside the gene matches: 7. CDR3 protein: CASSVDRAVGNTIYF. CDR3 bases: TGTGCCAGCTCAGTGGACAGGGCGGTCGGAAACACCATATATTTT.

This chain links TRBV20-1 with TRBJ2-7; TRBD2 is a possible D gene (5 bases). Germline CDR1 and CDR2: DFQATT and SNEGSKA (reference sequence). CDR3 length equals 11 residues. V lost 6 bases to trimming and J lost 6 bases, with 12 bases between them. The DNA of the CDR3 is TGCAGTGCCAGACTAAAGGGCGAGCAGTACTTC. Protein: CSARLKGEQYF.

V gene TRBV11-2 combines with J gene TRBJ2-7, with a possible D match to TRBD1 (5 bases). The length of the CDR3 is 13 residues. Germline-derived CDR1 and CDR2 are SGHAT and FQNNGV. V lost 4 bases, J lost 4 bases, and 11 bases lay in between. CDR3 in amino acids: CASSSAGLYEQYF. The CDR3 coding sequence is TGTGCCAGCAGCTCAGCAGGGTTGTACGAGCAGTACTTC. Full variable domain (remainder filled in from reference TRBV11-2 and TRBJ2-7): EAGVAQSPRYKIIEKRQSVAFWCNPISGHATLYWYQQILGQGPKLLIQFQNNGVVDDSQLPKDRFSAERLKGVDSTLKIQPAKLEDSAVYLCASSSAGLYEQYFGPGTRLTVT.

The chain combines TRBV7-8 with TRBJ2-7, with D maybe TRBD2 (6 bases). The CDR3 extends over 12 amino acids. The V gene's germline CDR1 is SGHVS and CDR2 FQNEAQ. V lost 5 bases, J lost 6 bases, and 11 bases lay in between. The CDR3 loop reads CASSGREFEQYF. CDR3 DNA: TGTGCCAGCAGCGGACGGGAGTTCGAGCAGTACTTC.

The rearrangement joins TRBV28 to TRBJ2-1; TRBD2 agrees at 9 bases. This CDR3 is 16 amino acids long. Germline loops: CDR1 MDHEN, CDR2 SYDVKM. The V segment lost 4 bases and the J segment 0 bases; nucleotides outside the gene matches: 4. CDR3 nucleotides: TGTGCCAGCAGTTCGACTAGCGGAAGCTCCTACAATGAGCAGTTCTTC. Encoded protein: CASSSTSGSSYNEQFF. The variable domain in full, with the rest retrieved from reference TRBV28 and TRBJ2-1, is DVKVTQSSRYLVKRTGEKVFLECVQDMDHENMFWYRQDPGLGLRLIYFSYDVKMKEKGDIPEGYSVSREKKERFSLILESASTNQTSMYLCASSSTSGSSYNEQFFGPGTRLTVL.

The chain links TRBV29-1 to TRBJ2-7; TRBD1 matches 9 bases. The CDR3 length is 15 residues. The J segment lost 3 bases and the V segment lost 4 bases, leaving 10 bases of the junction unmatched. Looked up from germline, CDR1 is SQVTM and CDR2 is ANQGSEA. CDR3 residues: CSVAGTGKGGYEQYF. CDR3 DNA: TGCAGCGTTGCCGGGACAGGGAAGGGGGGCTACGAGCAGTACTTC.

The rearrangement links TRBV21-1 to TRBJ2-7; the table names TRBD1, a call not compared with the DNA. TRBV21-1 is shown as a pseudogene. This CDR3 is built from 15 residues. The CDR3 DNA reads TGTGCCAGCAGCAAAGGACAGTTCTCCTCCTACGAGCAGTACTTC. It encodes CASSKGQFSSYEQYF.

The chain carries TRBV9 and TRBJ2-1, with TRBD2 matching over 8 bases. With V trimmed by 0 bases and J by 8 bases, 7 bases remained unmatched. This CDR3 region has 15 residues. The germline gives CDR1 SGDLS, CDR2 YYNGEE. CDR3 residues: CASSVVVAGLDEQFF. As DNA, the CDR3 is TGTGCCAGCAGCGTAGTGGTAGCGGGGCTCGATGAGCAGTTCTTC.

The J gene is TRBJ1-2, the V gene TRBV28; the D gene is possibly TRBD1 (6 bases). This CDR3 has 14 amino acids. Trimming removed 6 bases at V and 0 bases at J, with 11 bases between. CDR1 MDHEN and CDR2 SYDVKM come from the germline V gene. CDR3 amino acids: CASRYTGPNYGYTF. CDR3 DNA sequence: TGTGCCAGCAGATATACAGGGCCTAACTATGGCTACACCTTC.

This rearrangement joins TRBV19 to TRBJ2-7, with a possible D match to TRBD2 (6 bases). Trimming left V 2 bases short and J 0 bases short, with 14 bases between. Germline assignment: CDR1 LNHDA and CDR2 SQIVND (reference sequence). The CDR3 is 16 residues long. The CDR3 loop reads CASSIRAGPSSYEQYF. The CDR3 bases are TGTGCCAGTAGTATAAGGGCGGGACCTTCCTCCTACGAGCAGTACTTC.

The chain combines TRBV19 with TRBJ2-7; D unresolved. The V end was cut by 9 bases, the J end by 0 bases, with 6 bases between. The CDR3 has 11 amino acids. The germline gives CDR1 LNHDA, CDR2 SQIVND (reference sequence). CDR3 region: CARWGSYEQYF. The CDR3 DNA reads TGTGCCAGGTGGGGCTCCTACGAGCAGTACTTC. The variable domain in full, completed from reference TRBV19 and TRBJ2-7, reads DGGITQSPKYLFRKEGQNVTLSCEQNLNHDAMYWYRQDPGQGLRLIYYSQIVNDFQKGDIAEGYSVSREKKESFPLTVTSAQKNPTAFYLCARWGSYEQYFGPGTRLTVT.

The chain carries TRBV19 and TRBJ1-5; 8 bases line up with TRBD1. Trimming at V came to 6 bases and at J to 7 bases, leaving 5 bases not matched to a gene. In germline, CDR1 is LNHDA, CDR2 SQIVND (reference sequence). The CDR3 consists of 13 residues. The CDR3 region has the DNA TGTGCCAGTAGCGAACAGGGGGGCCAGCCCCAGCATTTT. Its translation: CASSEQGGQPQHF. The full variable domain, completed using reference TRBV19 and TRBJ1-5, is DGGITQSPKYLFRKEGQNVTLSCEQNLNHDAMYWYRQDPGQGLRLIYYSQIVNDFQKGDIAEGYSVSREKKESFPLTVTSAQKNPTAFYLCASSEQGGQPQHFGDGTRLSIL.

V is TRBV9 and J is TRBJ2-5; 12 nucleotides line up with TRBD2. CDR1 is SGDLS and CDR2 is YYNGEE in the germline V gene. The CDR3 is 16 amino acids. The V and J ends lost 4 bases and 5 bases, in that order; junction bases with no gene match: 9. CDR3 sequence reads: CASSPPTSGSDETQYF. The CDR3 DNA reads TGTGCCAGCAGCCCACCGACTAGCGGGAGCGACGAGACCCAGTACTTC. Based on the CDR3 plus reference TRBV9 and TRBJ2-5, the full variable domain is DSGVTQTPKHLITATGQRVTLRCSPRSGDLSVYWYQQSLDQGLQFLIQYYNGEERAKGNILERFSAQQFPDLHSELNLSSLELGDSALYFCASSPPTSGSDETQYFGPGTRLLVL.

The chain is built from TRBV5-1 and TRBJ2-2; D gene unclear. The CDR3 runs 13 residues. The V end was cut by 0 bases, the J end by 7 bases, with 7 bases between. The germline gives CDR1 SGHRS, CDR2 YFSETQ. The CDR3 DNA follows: TGCGCCAGCAGCTTGGGACCCGGCGGGGAGCTGTTTTTT. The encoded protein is CASSLGPGGELFF.

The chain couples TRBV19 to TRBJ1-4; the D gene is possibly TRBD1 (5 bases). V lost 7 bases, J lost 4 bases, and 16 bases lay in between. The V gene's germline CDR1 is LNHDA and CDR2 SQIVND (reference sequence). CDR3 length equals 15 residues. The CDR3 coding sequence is TGTGCCAGTACTGGATCACAGGCCTTTAATGAAAAACTGTTTTTT. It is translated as CASTGSQAFNEKLFF.

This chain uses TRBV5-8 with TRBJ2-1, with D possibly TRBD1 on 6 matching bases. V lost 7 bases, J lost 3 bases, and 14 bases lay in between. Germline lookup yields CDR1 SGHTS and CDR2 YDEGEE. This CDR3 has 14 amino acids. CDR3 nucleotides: TGTGCCAGCCGTCCAGGACAGAACTACAATGAGCAGTTCTTC. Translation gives CASRPGQNYNEQFF.

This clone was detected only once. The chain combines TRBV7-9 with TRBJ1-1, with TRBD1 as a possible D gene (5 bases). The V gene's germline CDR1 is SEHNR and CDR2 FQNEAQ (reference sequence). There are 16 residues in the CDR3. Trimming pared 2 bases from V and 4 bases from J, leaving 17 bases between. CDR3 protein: CASSLTEEGLGTEAFF. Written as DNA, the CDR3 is TGTGCCAGCAGCTTAACCGAGGAGGGGTTGGGCACTGAAGCTTTCTTT.